This is a list of T cell receptor beta chains from one sample in a study of blood T cells in healthy people across ages. TCRdb re-analysed the 5' RACE reads in MiXCR, keeping a single row per CDR3 protein. The sample shows around 970,000 distinct CDR3 sequences, 51% of them seen only once. The sample comprised blood. Every receptor here comes from an older woman in good health. The CDR3 runs from the conserved cysteine through the conserved F or W. Fields, in order: V gene, J gene, D gene, clone size, CDR3 DNA, CDR3 protein. The D gene is left open where the match is weak. Rows give clone size only sometimes, using once, few, many, or a class for an expanded clone.

v_call: TRBV6-4; j_call: TRBJ2-1; d_call: TRBD1; clone_size: once; cdr3_nt: TGTGCCAGCAGTGAGGGTAGGACAGGGATCCATGAGCAGTTCTTC; cdr3_aa: CASSEGRTGIHEQFF
v_call: TRBV7-3; j_call: TRBJ2-7; d_call: TRBD2; clone_size: -; cdr3_nt: TGTGCCAGCAGTCACCCTCCTCGTGGGAGGGCCTTCTACGAGCAGTACTTC; cdr3_aa: CASSHPPRGRAFYEQYF
v_call: TRBV7-9; j_call: TRBJ2-7; d_call: -; clone_size: -; cdr3_nt: TGTGCCAGCAGTTCGCTTGCCCTGGGCTACGAGCAGTACTTC; cdr3_aa: CASSSLALGYEQYF
v_call: TRBV29-1; j_call: TRBJ2-5; d_call: -; clone_size: -; cdr3_nt: TGCAGCGTTGAAGCTCCAGGGCAGGAGACCCAGTACTTC; cdr3_aa: CSVEAPGQETQYF
v_call: TRBV20-1; j_call: TRBJ2-5; d_call: TRBD1; clone_size: -; cdr3_nt: TGCAGTGCTGGACCAGGGGGCAGGGTAGGGACCCAGTACTTC; cdr3_aa: CSAGPGGRVGTQYF
v_call: TRBV3-1; j_call: TRBJ1-2; d_call: -; clone_size: many; cdr3_nt: TGTGCCAGCAGCTTAACTAACTATGGCTACACCTTC; cdr3_aa: CASSLTNYGYTF
v_call: TRBV24-1; j_call: TRBJ2-1; d_call: -; clone_size: -; cdr3_nt: TGTGCCACGGGGGACATTTCGTATGAGCAGTTCTTC; cdr3_aa: CATGDISYEQFF
v_call: TRBV4-2; j_call: TRBJ2-5; d_call: -; clone_size: many; cdr3_nt: TGTGCCAGCAGCCAAGTAGCCGGTCTGGAGACCCAGTACTTC; cdr3_aa: CASSQVAGLETQYF
v_call: TRBV27; j_call: TRBJ2-3; d_call: TRBD2; clone_size: many; cdr3_nt: TGTGCCAGCAGTTTCGGCGGGAGAAAGGATACGCAGTATTTT; cdr3_aa: CASSFGGRKDTQYF
v_call: TRBV30; j_call: TRBJ2-5; d_call: -; clone_size: -; cdr3_nt: TGTGCCTCGAAACCTAGGGCGGGAACGGGTGAGACCCAGTACTTC; cdr3_aa: CASKPRAGTGETQYF
v_call: TRBV4-1; j_call: TRBJ2-5; d_call: TRBD2; clone_size: -; cdr3_nt: TGCGCCAGCAGAGGGACTAGCGGGTACAATGAGCAGTACTTC; cdr3_aa: CASRGTSGYNEQYF
v_call: TRBV28; j_call: TRBJ2-1; d_call: -; clone_size: -; cdr3_nt: TGTGCCAGCAGGAGTTGGGGCAGGGGACACAATGAGCAGTTCTTC; cdr3_aa: CASRSWGRGHNEQFF
v_call: TRBV20-1; j_call: TRBJ2-1; d_call: TRBD2; clone_size: -; cdr3_nt: TGCAGTGCCACCAGGACTAGCGGGAGCATCCCCTACAATGAGCAGTTCTTC; cdr3_aa: CSATRTSGSIPYNEQFF
v_call: TRBV7-2; j_call: TRBJ2-3; d_call: -; clone_size: few; cdr3_nt: TGTGCCAGCAGCTTAGGGTTCCAGGACGATACGCAGTATTTT; cdr3_aa: CASSLGFQDDTQYF
v_call: TRBV15; j_call: TRBJ2-7; d_call: -; clone_size: -; cdr3_nt: TGTGCCACCAGCAGATCGGGTAGCAGCTCCTACGAGCAGTACTTC; cdr3_aa: CATSRSGSSSYEQYF
v_call: TRBV7-8; j_call: TRBJ2-3; d_call: -; clone_size: -; cdr3_nt: TGTGCCAGCTCACCAAAGCGGGCTGCGGGACCCACAGATACGCAGTATTTT; cdr3_aa: CASSPKRAAGPTDTQYF
v_call: TRBV20-1; j_call: TRBJ1-1; d_call: TRBD1; clone_size: -; cdr3_nt: TGCAGTGCTAGAATGACAGGGGCGGTTACTGAAGCTTTCTTT; cdr3_aa: CSARMTGAVTEAFF
v_call: TRBV29-1; j_call: TRBJ2-1; d_call: TRBD2; clone_size: -; cdr3_nt: TGCAGCGTTGAAGACACGGGAGGGCCGGTTAATGAGCAGTTCTTC; cdr3_aa: CSVEDTGGPVNEQFF